A selection of T cell receptor beta chains follows, all from one sample in a study of cytomegalovirus exposure and HLA in healthy donors. Profiling relied on immunoSEQ multiplex PCR, and the TCRdb table lists in-frame clones only, not all of them. Of 100,000 to 120,000 clones detected, around 80% appear once; the ten largest clones hold 5.5% to 7%. Material for sequencing was PBMCs. The origin of the receptors is a man aged 25-45 years in good health and CMV-seropositive. CDR3s include the opening cysteine and the closing phenylalanine or tryptophan. The order of the fields is CDR3 DNA, CDR3 protein, V gene, clone size, J gene, D gene. D genes are given only for firm matches. Clone size is stated in some rows and not others, as once, few, many or a class when expanded.

cdr3_nt: TGTGCCAGCAGCTTTCTCGGGACAGGGGAGGGCTACACCTTC; cdr3_aa: CASSFLGTGEGYTF; v_call: TRBV5-4; clone_size: -; j_call: TRBJ1-2; d_call: TRBD1
cdr3_nt: TGTGCCAGCAGCTTAGCGCCGGGGGGCGCTGGAGAAAAACTGTTTTTT; cdr3_aa: CASSLAPGGAGEKLFF; v_call: TRBV7-6; clone_size: -; j_call: TRBJ1-4; d_call: -
cdr3_nt: TGTGCCAGCAGCCACGGAAGCGGGCAGCGGGGCTACGAGACCCAGTACTTC; cdr3_aa: CASSHGSGQRGYETQYF; v_call: TRBV4-2; clone_size: -; j_call: TRBJ2-5; d_call: TRBD2
cdr3_nt: TGTGCCAGCAGCGTAGACGCCGGCCAGGGCAGGTACGAGCAGTACTTC; cdr3_aa: CASSVDAGQGRYEQYF; v_call: TRBV9; clone_size: -; j_call: TRBJ2-7; d_call: -
cdr3_nt: TGTGCCAGCAGCTCGAGGGACAGGGGACACGAGCAGTACTTC; cdr3_aa: CASSSRDRGHEQYF; v_call: TRBV7-9; clone_size: -; j_call: TRBJ2-7; d_call: TRBD1
cdr3_nt: TGTGCCAGCAGGCCCGGGACAGGGACCTACGAGCAGTACTTC; cdr3_aa: CASRPGTGTYEQYF; v_call: TRBV6-5; clone_size: -; j_call: TRBJ2-7; d_call: TRBD1
cdr3_nt: TGTGCCAGCAGCTCGACTGTGGGTGAAAAACTGTTTTTT; cdr3_aa: CASSSTVGEKLFF; v_call: TRBV11-1; clone_size: -; j_call: TRBJ1-4; d_call: -
cdr3_nt: TGTGCCAGCAGGGACAGGGCGGGCACAGATACGCAGTATTTT; cdr3_aa: CASRDRAGTDTQYF; v_call: TRBV25-1; clone_size: -; j_call: TRBJ2-3; d_call: TRBD1
cdr3_nt: TGTGCCAGCTCACCACAGGGACAGGTCTATGGCTACACCTTC; cdr3_aa: CASSPQGQVYGYTF; v_call: TRBV18; clone_size: -; j_call: TRBJ1-2; d_call: TRBD1
cdr3_nt: TGTGCCAGCAGCTTAGCCACGGAGGTGGGGGAGCAGTACTTC; cdr3_aa: CASSLATEVGEQYF; v_call: TRBV7-9; clone_size: -; j_call: TRBJ2-7; d_call: -
cdr3_nt: TGTGCCAGCAGACGAGAACAGGCTTCGGATACGCAGTATTTT; cdr3_aa: CASRREQASDTQYF; v_call: TRBV6-4; clone_size: -; j_call: TRBJ2-3; d_call: -
cdr3_nt: TGTGCCAGCAGCCAAGATAATCGAGCGGGGGAGCAAGAGACCCAGTACTTC; cdr3_aa: CASSQDNRAGEQETQYF; v_call: TRBV4-2; clone_size: few; j_call: TRBJ2-5; d_call: TRBD2
cdr3_nt: TGCGCCAGCAGCCAAGAACAGGGGGCGGACGGGGAGCTGTTTTTT; cdr3_aa: CASSQEQGADGELFF; v_call: TRBV4-3; clone_size: -; j_call: TRBJ2-2; d_call: TRBD1
cdr3_nt: TGTGCCAGTAGTACCCGAGACAGATCTAGTCAGCCCCAGCATTTT; cdr3_aa: CASSTRDRSSQPQHF; v_call: TRBV19; clone_size: -; j_call: TRBJ1-5; d_call: -
cdr3_nt: TGTGCCAGCAGTGAAGCAGGGGGGAAAAACATTCAGTACTTC; cdr3_aa: CASSEAGGKNIQYF; v_call: TRBV25-1; clone_size: -; j_call: TRBJ2-4; d_call: -
cdr3_nt: TGTGCCACCAGCAGTTCTGGTGAGCCACAGCCCCAGCATTTT; cdr3_aa: CATSSSGEPQPQHF; v_call: TRBV15; clone_size: few; j_call: TRBJ1-5; d_call: -
cdr3_nt: TGCGCCAGCAGCTTGGAAGGGGTGCGGACAGATACGCAGTATTTT; cdr3_aa: CASSLEGVRTDTQYF; v_call: TRBV5-1; clone_size: -; j_call: TRBJ2-3; d_call: -
cdr3_nt: TGTGCCAGTAGTGCGGGACAGGGCTACGAGCAGTACTTC; cdr3_aa: CASSAGQGYEQYF; v_call: TRBV19; clone_size: once; j_call: TRBJ2-7; d_call: TRBD1
cdr3_nt: TGTTCCAGCAGCCCAAACAGGGGAGAGCAGTACTTC; cdr3_aa: CSSSPNRGEQYF; v_call: TRBV7-9; clone_size: -; j_call: TRBJ2-7; d_call: TRBD1
cdr3_nt: TGTGCCAGCAGGTGGGGCAGGGGGACCTACAATGAGCAGTTCTTC; cdr3_aa: CASRWGRGTYNEQFF; v_call: TRBV2; clone_size: -; j_call: TRBJ2-1; d_call: TRBD1
cdr3_nt: TGTGCCAGCACCGGAACAGGCCTTTCCTACAATGAGCAGTTCTTC; cdr3_aa: CASTGTGLSYNEQFF; v_call: TRBV5-6; clone_size: -; j_call: TRBJ2-1; d_call: -
cdr3_nt: TGTGCCAGCAGTGGAGGAAAGCTGGATACGCAGTATTTT; cdr3_aa: CASSGGKLDTQYF; v_call: TRBV7-9; clone_size: -; j_call: TRBJ2-3; d_call: -
cdr3_nt: TGTGCCAGCAGCTTTCGAGGCCCGGGGCCCCAGCATTTT; cdr3_aa: CASSFRGPGPQHF; v_call: TRBV5-5; clone_size: -; j_call: TRBJ1-5; d_call: -
cdr3_nt: TGTGCCAGCAGTGAACGTGGCATGGAGAGCCGCTTGTTGTCTGAGCAGTTCTTC; cdr3_aa: CASSERGMESRLLSEQFF; v_call: TRBV25-1; clone_size: -; j_call: TRBJ2-1; d_call: -
cdr3_nt: TGTGCCAGCAGCTTGAATACGGGTCAAGAGACCCAGTACTTC; cdr3_aa: CASSLNTGQETQYF; v_call: TRBV5-6; clone_size: -; j_call: TRBJ2-5; d_call: -
cdr3_nt: TGTGCCAGCAGGTCGACAGGGGGCAAGTACGAGCAGTACTTC; cdr3_aa: CASRSTGGKYEQYF; v_call: TRBV2; clone_size: -; j_call: TRBJ2-7; d_call: TRBD1
cdr3_nt: TGCGCCAGCAGCTTGCTGGGACAGGGACAAGAGACCCAGTACTTC; cdr3_aa: CASSLLGQGQETQYF; v_call: TRBV5-1; clone_size: -; j_call: TRBJ2-5; d_call: TRBD1
cdr3_nt: TGTGCCAGCAGCTTGGGGCCAGGGGGCAAAGAGACCCAGTACTTC; cdr3_aa: CASSLGPGGKETQYF; v_call: TRBV7-2; clone_size: -; j_call: TRBJ2-5; d_call: TRBD1
cdr3_nt: TGTGCCAGCAGCCCCGGACAGGGACGCTACAATGAGCAGTTCTTC; cdr3_aa: CASSPGQGRYNEQFF; v_call: TRBV11-2; clone_size: many; j_call: TRBJ2-1; d_call: TRBD1
cdr3_nt: TGTGCCAGCAGCCCACCGGGATTTGGCTACACCTTC; cdr3_aa: CASSPPGFGYTF; v_call: TRBV9; clone_size: -; j_call: TRBJ1-2; d_call: -
cdr3_nt: TGTGCCAGCAGCTTCTGGGCAGATACAGATACGCAGTATTTT; cdr3_aa: CASSFWADTDTQYF; v_call: TRBV5-6; clone_size: -; j_call: TRBJ2-3; d_call: -
cdr3_nt: TGTGCCAGCAGTGATGGACAGGGGCACAATGAGCAGTTCTTC; cdr3_aa: CASSDGQGHNEQFF; v_call: TRBV2; clone_size: -; j_call: TRBJ2-1; d_call: TRBD1
cdr3_nt: TGTGCCAGCAGTGAAGAATCTCTAGTGTCTTACAATGAGCAGTTCTTC; cdr3_aa: CASSEESLVSYNEQFF; v_call: TRBV2; clone_size: few; j_call: TRBJ2-1; d_call: -
cdr3_nt: TGTGCCAGCAGCTTAGTTACCTCTAGCGGACTCACAGATACGCAGTATTTT; cdr3_aa: CASSLVTSSGLTDTQYF; v_call: TRBV7-9; clone_size: -; j_call: TRBJ2-3; d_call: TRBD2
cdr3_nt: TGTGCCAGTAGTATGGACCAGGGGCCGGTCGACGAGCAGTACTTC; cdr3_aa: CASSMDQGPVDEQYF; v_call: TRBV19; clone_size: -; j_call: TRBJ2-7; d_call: -
cdr3_nt: TGTGCCAGCAGTGACGGGACATACGGTGGCTACACCTTC; cdr3_aa: CASSDGTYGGYTF; v_call: TRBV6-1; clone_size: -; j_call: TRBJ1-2; d_call: -
cdr3_nt: TGTGCCAGCAGTTTGGACGGGGTGAGGAATGAGCAGTTCTTC; cdr3_aa: CASSLDGVRNEQFF; v_call: TRBV27; clone_size: -; j_call: TRBJ2-1; d_call: -
cdr3_nt: TGTGCCATCAGTACGACTGATTATTTGAGGGAGGTGTCCGAGCAGTACTTC; cdr3_aa: CAISTTDYLREVSEQYF; v_call: TRBV10-3; clone_size: -; j_call: TRBJ2-7; d_call: -
cdr3_nt: TGCAGCGTTGGTAAGGGGAATGAGCAGTTCTTC; cdr3_aa: CSVGKGNEQFF; v_call: TRBV29-1; clone_size: -; j_call: TRBJ2-1; d_call: -
cdr3_nt: TGCGCCAGCAGCCAAGTTTCCGGGGGGCTTCAGCCCCAGCATTTT; cdr3_aa: CASSQVSGGLQPQHF; v_call: TRBV4-1; clone_size: -; j_call: TRBJ1-5; d_call: -
cdr3_nt: TGTGCTAGTGGGGACGGGGGGACTAGCACAGATACGCAGTATTTT; cdr3_aa: CASGDGGTSTDTQYF; v_call: TRBV12-5; clone_size: -; j_call: TRBJ2-3; d_call: TRBD2
cdr3_nt: TGTGCCAGCAGCCTAGGAGGAGACCGTCGTTCACCCCTCCACTTT; cdr3_aa: CASSLGGDRRSPLHF; v_call: TRBV7-6; clone_size: -; j_call: TRBJ1-6; d_call: -
cdr3_nt: TGTGCCAGCGGATCCCCGGGGACAGATACGCAGTATTTT; cdr3_aa: CASGSPGTDTQYF; v_call: TRBV2; clone_size: medium-sized; j_call: TRBJ2-3; d_call: -